These 24 T cell receptor beta chains originate from one sample sequenced in a study of shared clonotypes between healthy human individuals. The protocol was immunoSEQ multiplex PCR, while the TCRdb copy is restricted to in-frame clones and leaves out a portion. The sample shows 2 million to 3 million clones, 80% to 95% of them seen only once. The specimen was naive CD4+ T cells from PBMCs. The sample's subset: CD45RA+ positively selected. The receptors were sampled from a man aged 18-30 years in good health. Some clones in this sample may be carry-over from other donors' samples.

This chain links TRBV28 with TRBJ2-1; 9 positions match TRBD2. Germline-derived CDR1 and CDR2 are MDHEN and SYDVKM. Trimming cost V 8 bases and J 6 bases; bases outside gene matches: 11. CDR3 length equals 15 residues. The CDR3 loop is CASPPGAGGPNEQFF. The CDR3 region has the DNA TGTGCCAGCCCACCAGGGGCGGGAGGGCCCAATGAGCAGTTCTTC.

This rearrangement joins TRBV5-1 to TRBJ2-2; TRBD2 agrees at 7 bases. Unmatched junction bases numbered 5, after V lost 4 bases and J lost 8 bases. The germline V gene encodes CDR1 SGHRS and CDR2 YFSETQ. The CDR3 has 13 amino acids. DNA of the CDR3: TGCGCCAGCAGCCCGGGACTAAGAGGGGAGCTGTTTTTT. Amino acids: CASSPGLRGELFF.

The V gene is TRBV7-2, the J gene TRBJ2-2; a possible D gene is TRBD2 (6 bases). V was cut by 5 bases and J by 6 bases, with 13 bases left in between. Per germline, CDR1 SGHTA and CDR2 FQGNSA. CDR3 size: 14 residues. CDR3 region: CASSPKTSPGELFF. CDR3 DNA: TGTGCCAGCAGCCCAAAAACTAGCCCCGGGGAGCTGTTTTTT.

About this clone itself: This specimen includes other DNA sequences encoding the same CDR3. The chain carries TRBV30 and TRBJ2-1, with TRBD2 matching over 12 bases. The V gene end was trimmed by 5 bases and the J gene end by 7 bases; junction bases not matched to a gene: 3. The CDR3 contains 13 residues. Germline V CDR1 and CDR2: GTSNPN, SVGIG (reference sequence). CDR3 bases: TGTGCCTGGTCCGGACTAGCGGGGAATGAGCAGTTCTTC. Its protein is CAWSGLAGNEQFF.

This chain joins TRBV19 and TRBJ2-5, with TRBD2 matching over 7 bases. Germline lookup yields CDR1 LNHDA and CDR2 SQIVND (reference sequence). The CDR3 covers 14 residues. J gave up 3 bases and V 6 bases, and 7 bases lay outside the gene matches. The CDR3 sequence is CASRKQGGKETQYF. The CDR3 nucleotides read TGTGCCAGTAGGAAGCAGGGAGGGAAAGAGACCCAGTACTTC.

The chain links TRBV28 to TRBJ1-1; D remains unclear. Germline lookup yields CDR1 MDHEN and CDR2 SYDVKM. This CDR3 is 11 amino acids long. Trimming removed 3 bases from V and 9 bases from J, with 8 bases in between. CDR3 nucleotides: TGTGCCAGCAGTTTGTTACAGAAAGCTTTCTTT. It encodes CASSLLQKAFF.

The J gene is TRBJ1-1, the V gene TRBV19, with D maybe TRBD1 (6 bases). Germline CDR1 reads LNHDA; CDR2 reads SQIVND (reference sequence). The V end lost 6 bases, the J end lost 0 bases, and 11 bases lay between the germline ends. This CDR3 is 14 amino acids long. CDR3 protein: CASREQGVNTEAFF. The CDR3 nucleotides are TGTGCCAGTAGGGAACAGGGAGTGAACACTGAAGCTTTCTTT.

CDR3 amino acids: CASSPGLGLGGTEAFF. The CDR3 nucleotides are TGTGCCAGCAGCCCAGGTCTAGGTCTGGGGGGCACTGAAGCTTTCTTT. The chain combines TRBV7-6 with TRBJ1-1; weak D call: TRBD1 (5 bases). Germline loops: CDR1 SGHVS, CDR2 FNYEAQ. CDR3 length: 16 residues. Trimming took 5 bases from V and 4 from J, leaving 20 bases between them.

The chain is built from TRBV2 and TRBJ1-1; D is undetermined. The germline V gene has CDR1 SNHLY and CDR2 FYNNEI. The CDR3 extends over 13 amino acids. Trimming cost V 4 bases and J 1 base, with 7 bases left between them. The CDR3 reads CASSVEKNTEAFF. The CDR3 DNA is TGTGCCAGCAGTGTCGAGAAGAACACTGAAGCTTTCTTT.

V gene TRBV18 combines with J gene TRBJ1-1; 9 bases are a match to TRBD1. There are 16 residues in the CDR3. The junction had 3 bases not matched to a gene; V was cut back by 1 base and J by 0 bases. The germline gives CDR1 KGHSH, CDR2 LQKENI. CDR3 residues: CASSPQDRGVNTEAFF. CDR3 nucleotides: TGTGCCAGCTCACCACAGGACAGGGGAGTGAACACTGAAGCTTTCTTT. The whole variable domain, filled in from reference TRBV18 and TRBJ1-1, reads NAGVMQNPRHLVRRRGQEARLRCSPMKGHSHVYWYRQLPEEGLKFMVYLQKENIIDESGMPKERFSAEFPKEGPSILRIQQVVRGDSAAYFCASSPQDRGVNTEAFFGQGTRLTVV.

The CDR3 sequence: CASRTPSYEQYF. The DNA of the CDR3 is TGTGCCAGCAGGACACCCTCCTACGAGCAGTACTTC. The chain recombines TRBV28 with TRBJ2-7; D is ambiguous. Germline values: CDR1 MDHEN, CDR2 SYDVKM. The CDR3 runs 12 residues. V was cut by 6 bases and J by 0 bases, with 6 bases left in between.

This chain uses TRBV5-1 with TRBJ2-1; a weak D match, TRBD2 (5 bases). The CDR3 loop spans 14 amino acids. Trimming stripped 2 bases from V and 10 bases from J, with 16 bases between. The germline CDR1 and CDR2 sequences are SGHRS and YFSETQ. The CDR3 loop reads CASSLKPPEEEQFF. For the CDR3, the DNA is TGCGCCAGCAGCTTAAAGCCCCCGGAGGAGGAGCAGTTCTTC.

The J gene is TRBJ2-7, the V gene TRBV29-1; 9 bases agree with TRBD1. J lost 6 bases, V lost 7 bases, and 13 bases had no gene match. CDR3 length: 14 residues. From germline, CDR1 is SQVTM and CDR2 ANQGSEA. CDR3 amino acids: CSGRSSTGGGEQYF. The DNA of the CDR3 is TGCAGCGGGCGAAGTAGCACAGGGGGCGGCGAGCAGTACTTC.

This chain joins TRBV19 and TRBJ1-1; no clear D gene. Trimming removed 6 bases at V and 0 bases at J, with 8 bases between. Germline CDR1 is LNHDA and CDR2 is SQIVND (reference sequence). The CDR3 loop spans 13 amino acids. CDR3 region: CASRPDLNTEAFF. CDR3 nucleotides: TGTGCCAGTAGACCAGATTTGAACACTGAAGCTTTCTTT.

This clone appeared a single time. The genes are TRBV25-1 and TRBJ2-3; D remains unclear. V was shortened by 3 bases and J by 6 bases, with 13 bases between the two germline ends. Germline CDR1 reads MGHDK; CDR2 reads SYGVNS. This CDR3 is built from 14 residues. CDR3 sequence (DNA): TGTGCCAGCAGTGATAGACTCATGGGGGATACGCAGTATTTT. Translating gives CASSDRLMGDTQYF.

Turning to this clone: Different DNA sequences within this sample yield the same CDR3. This chain links TRBV7-3 with TRBJ2-2; D might be TRBD1 (5 bases). CDR1 is SGHTA and CDR2 is FQGTGA in the germline V gene. V dropped 1 base and J dropped 8 bases, with 11 bases sitting between them. The CDR3 has 14 residues. The CDR3 DNA reads as TGTGCCAGCAGCTTAAGCCAGGGCTCTGGGGAGCTGTTTTTT. Protein product: CASSLSQGSGELFF.

The V gene is TRBV7-2, the J gene TRBJ2-7, with 8 bases that match TRBD2. CDR1 and CDR2 from the germline V gene are SGHTA and FQGNSA. The CDR3 consists of 19 residues. J was trimmed by 2 bases and V by 4 bases; bases with no gene match: 19. CDR3 region: CASSYRARTGTSFTYEQYF. Here the CDR3 DNA reads TGTGCCAGCAGCTACCGCGCCCGGACCGGGACTAGTTTTACCTACGAGCAGTACTTC.

This clone was seen a single time. This chain uses TRBV4-2 with TRBJ1-5; D perhaps matches TRBD1 (5 bases). The CDR3 totals 20 residues. CDR1 and CDR2 (germline): LGHNA, YNFKEQ. The V and J ends lost 6 bases and 2 bases respectively, with 29 bases between them. The DNA of the CDR3 is TGTGCCAGCAGTTCATCGCAACTCCATGGGGGACTGGTTGGCAATCAGCCCCAGCATTTT. This gives the protein CASSSSQLHGGLVGNQPQHF.

The chain has TRBV7-2 and TRBJ2-5; D perhaps matches TRBD2 (6 bases). CDR3 length: 14 amino acids. Germline V gives CDR1 SGHTA, CDR2 FQGNSA. Between the trimmed V and J ends, which lost 6 bases and 0 bases, there was a span of 11 bases. Here the CDR3 DNA reads TGTGCCAGCAGACCTCGGGGGTACCAAGAGACCCAGTACTTC. Residues: CASRPRGYQETQYF.

This chain uses TRBV5-1 with TRBJ1-2; D gene uncertain. Germline CDR1 and CDR2: SGHRS and YFSETQ. The CDR3 loop spans 13 amino acids. V was trimmed by 1 base and J by 6 bases, leaving 10 bases between them. This chain's CDR3 is CASSLSGQNGYTF. The DNA for the CDR3 is TGCGCCAGCAGCTTGAGCGGTCAAAATGGCTACACCTTC.

The chain recombines TRBV29-1 with TRBJ2-7, with a possible D match to TRBD2 (6 bases). Germline V gives CDR1 SQVTM, CDR2 ANQGSEA. This CDR3 spans 18 amino acids. V was clipped by 1 base and J by 3 bases, with 25 bases between them. This CDR3 is CSVEVQARLGSSIYEQYF. The CDR3 DNA reads TGCAGCGTTGAAGTACAGGCGCGTCTCGGGAGTTCAATCTACGAGCAGTACTTC.

J is TRBJ2-3 and V is TRBV6-6; tentative D call: TRBD2 (5 bases). The V gene lost 2 bases and the J gene lost 5 bases, with 5 bases spanning the gap. Germline CDR1 MNHNY, CDR2 SVGAGI (reference sequence). The CDR3 totals 12 residues. The CDR3 spells CASSYEGDTQYF. In nucleotides, the CDR3 is TGTGCCAGCAGTTACGAGGGAGATACGCAGTATTTT.

The chain recombines TRBV25-1 with TRBJ1-4; 11 bases align to TRBD1. Germline trimming cut 3 bases from V and 7 bases from J; bases unmatched to any gene: 7. Germline lookup yields CDR1 MGHDK and CDR2 SYGVNS. The CDR3 is 16 residues long. CDR3 in DNA: TGTGCCAGCAGTGAGCCAGGACAGGGGGCTGGTGAAAAACTGTTTTTT. Amino acids: CASSEPGQGAGEKLFF.

This clone was detected only a few times. This rearrangement joins TRBV27 to TRBJ1-1, with D possibly being TRBD1 (5 bases). The CDR3 spans 14 residues. CDR1 and CDR2 from the germline V gene are MNHEY and SMNVEV (reference sequence). The V gene lost 5 bases and the J gene lost 2 bases, with 12 bases spanning the gap. This chain's CDR3 is CASSQWDGNTEAFF. The CDR3 DNA sequence: TGTGCCAGCAGTCAATGGGACGGAAACACTGAAGCTTTCTTT.